The entry below gives a single T cell receptor beta chain sequence along with its context. The germline V gene encodes CDR1 ENHRY and CDR2 SYGVKD. V lost 8 bases and J lost 5, with 13 bases in between. The CDR3 has 12 amino acids. TCR beta sequences were obtained from blood CD8+ and CD4+ T cells. The multiple sclerosis control group consisted of treatment-naive patients whose relapsing-remitting disease, which was either stable or active, fulfilled revised McDonald criteria. The CD8+ and CD4+ T cells were isolated magnetically using a negative isolation approach, whereas the TEMRA cells were enriched by FACS. Random hexamers were used to reverse transcribe roughly 0.5 to 1 ug of RNA. Amplification of TCR beta CDR3 was carried out by immunoSEQ multiplex PCR, which covered 54 Vbeta and 13 Jbeta segments. MiXCR, run by TCRdb on the immunoSEQ multiplex PCR reads, gives a single entry per CDR3 protein. The table includes approximately 300,000 distinct CDR3 sequences, roughly 90% detected once.

The entry originates in a study of CD8 T cells in Susac syndrome. The sequence derives from a human donor with multiple sclerosis. The chain has TRBV10-3 and TRBJ2-7; possibly TRBD2 for D (5 bases). Material for sequencing was CD8+ T cells from PBMCs. Here the CDR3 DNA reads TGTGCCATCCGAGGGTCCGGGGACGAGCAGTACTTC. It specifies CAIRGSGDEQYF.